The clone carrying this T cell receptor (beta chain) turned up a few times. Its target is unknown. Treatment described: oral pan-JAK inhibitor, 5-10 mg twice daily. This CDR3 has 17 amino acids. V dropped 5 bases and J dropped 8; count of bases not matched to a gene: 18. CDR1 is SGHTA and CDR2 is FQGNSA in the germline V gene. These data originate in a study of CD8+ T cells in alopecia areata. At the level of the study: Once tofacitinib had been taken for 6 to 18 months, 6 months off drug followed.

Sequencing used cDNA as its template, made by extracting RNA and reverse transcribing it. TCRdb's table, derived via immunoSEQ multiplex PCR, lists solely in-frame clones and lacks some. The sample consists of roughly 190,000 clones, roughly three fifths of them appearing once. Study observations and caveats: Compared with mice, patients displayed less clear TCR sharing, possibly for HLA-related reasons.

This TCR was recovered from a human donor with alopecia areata. The sample was CD4+ T cells sorted from blood, taken at week 4, from a patient treated with tofacitinib. The chain couples TRBV7-2 to TRBJ2-4, with TRBD2 identical over 7 bases. The CDR3 protein is CASSRSPGLVARDIQYF. Here the CDR3 DNA reads TGTGCCAGCAGCCGATCCCCCGGACTAGTGGCGCGCGACATTCAGTACTTC.